This TCR beta chain was sequenced for a study of blood T cell repertoires in COVID-19 (dated by TCRdb to about 2020). Concerning the study at large: Samples from collaborators originated in the United States, Italy and Spain and spanned both the acute and convalescent phases of COVID-19. Samples were obtained from the ongoing ImmuneRACE study (first 160 participants) and from 950 to 1,500 subjects provided by 6 global collaborators. Where available, HLA class I and class II types were obtained from metadata supplied by the sample provider rather than from assay-based typing. The dataset comprised deeply sampled blood TCRbeta repertoires from subjects exposed to, actively infected with, or recovered from COVID-19. The prospective study material was composed of cDNA or gDNA derived from T cells, B-cell-depleted T cells, or PBMCs. Nearly every sample came with metadata listing a de-identified subject ID, COVID-19 status, age in years and sex. The repertoires were released in a freely available public database intended as a resource for research on the immune response to SARS-CoV-2.

One collaborating source in Seattle enrolled patients while the patients were actively infected and followed the patients over time throughout the course of disease. The collaborating institutions used their own protocols to collect whole blood in K2EDTA tubes. For TCRbeta analysis, collaborators shipped samples in one of three forms: frozen whole blood, isolated PBMCs, or DNA extracted from either of those sample types. TCRbeta CDR3 regions were amplified from genomic DNA by means of the immunoSEQ Assay, a bias-controlled multiplex PCR. Per the original workflow: The number of nucleated cells in each sample was estimated by amplification of reference gene primers within the assay. To quantify the absolute abundance of each unique TCRbeta CDR3 rearrangement, sequence reads were collapsed and filtered. For each sample, productive Simpson clonality was calculated as the square root of Simpson's diversity index across productive rearrangements. Drawn from immuneACCESS, this table holds only the in-frame rearrangements with V and J called that TCRdb kept. Clones are partly lost; checked studies trace under half to an unresolved V gene and leave the rest unexplained. The V and J calls and the clone size are those of that table, but D and trimming were determined from the DNA. Across this sample there are tens of thousands of clones, with 85% to 90% seen only once. The ten largest clones represent under 7.5% of the sample.

Broad study findings and their caveats: How much clinical and demographic metadata was included differed by source and by participant, and the metadata was provided uncurated.

Trimming leaves V shorter by 7 bases and J shorter by 3 bases, with the junction holding 8 bases beyond the gene matches. CDR1 LNHDA and CDR2 SQIVND are derived from the germline V gene (reference sequence). The CDR3 numbers 16 residues from cysteine through phenylalanine. Only the CDR3 DNA is retained, 48 bases long and in frame from the first base. This clone turned up a few times. Its binding antigen is unknown. Base qualities are missing; no much larger clone stands one base away. What was sequenced was peripheral blood. This clonotype was obtained from a woman aged 55-70 years with COVID-19, enrolled during active disease. The rearranged chain carries TRBV19 and TRBJ2-3; 12 bases in the junction line up with TRBD2. CDR3 loop: CASTLRGTSGTDTQYF. Here is the DNA: TGTGCCAGTACTTTAAGGGGGACTAGCGGGACAGATACGCAGTATTTT. This CDR3, with the reference TRBV19 and TRBJ2-3 proteins standing in past its ends, gives the full variable domain DGGITQSPKYLFRKEGQNVTLSCEQNLNHDAMYWYRQDPGQGLRLIYYSQIVNDFQKGDIAEGYSVSREKKESFPLTVTSAQKNPTAFYLCASTLRGTSGTDTQYFGPGTRLTVL.